This paragraph reports one TCR beta chain. As yet, its antigen is unknown. The data are from a study of early T cells in non-severe SARS-CoV-2 infection. On the study more broadly: Chains stayed unpaired after sequencing of bulk RNA from unsorted whole blood. Broader study findings: Anti-spike CD8 specificities were favored by VDJdb matching, whose results missed private and CD4 specificities.

The protocol attached unique molecular identifiers to individual cDNA molecules. MiXCR, applied by TCRdb to the 5' RACE reads, yields one record per CDR3 protein. The sample consists of about 76,000 distinct CDR3 sequences, roughly 12% of them appearing once. V shed 4 bases and J 4 bases; nucleotides not matched to a gene: 5. This CDR3 comprises 16 residues. Germline values: CDR1 SGHRS, CDR2 YFSETQ. The TCR was taken from an adult who was a healthcare worker with PCR-confirmed SARS-CoV-2 infection or an uninfected control (not recorded which). The rearrangement links TRBV5-1 to TRBJ2-2; 12 nucleotides agree with TRBD2. Sequenced input: whole blood. CDR3 nucleotides: TGCGCCAGCAGCCAGACTAGCGGGAGTATCACCGGGGAGCTGTTTTTT. Translation gives CASSQTSGSITGELFF.